The clone carrying this TCR beta chain was recorded a few times. Antigen: not known. This entry is derived from a study of beta chain features in type 1 diabetes. As every portion of the isolated RNA was reverse transcribed, the sequencing read expressed TCRB transcripts. Repertoires were generated with immunoSEQ multiplex PCR, while TCRdb's copy carries only in-frame clones and drops some. Counted here are roughly 330,000 clones, roughly 13% occurring once; the ten biggest clones make up 0.013% to 0.015%. Notes on the study in general: Moderately but significantly shorter TCRB CDR3s were found in Type 1 diabetes patients in all four CD4+ subsets.

Sequenced material: naive CD4+ T cells from blood. The receptor's source is a woman in her late teens or twenties with type 1 diabetes.

The CDR3 region is CASSSGRVTTDTQYF. In nucleotides, the CDR3 is TGTGCCAGCAGTTCAGGCAGGGTAACCACAGATACGCAGTATTTT. The chain links TRBV6-5 to TRBJ2-3, with D possibly TRBD1 on 5 matching bases. This CDR3 has 15 amino acids. Trimming pared 4 bases from V and 2 bases from J, leaving 13 bases between. CDR1 and CDR2 from the germline V gene are MNHEY and SVGAGI.